This paragraph covers one TCR beta chain sequence. Its antigen is undetermined. The sample belongs to a study of cytomegalovirus exposure and HLA in healthy donors. The CDR3 spans 15 residues. Germline trimming cut 4 bases from V and 3 bases from J; bases unmatched to any gene: 8. Germline CDR1 reads MNHEY; CDR2 reads SMNVEV (reference sequence). Points from the study as a whole: V- and J-gene trimming in TCR beta was tied to a missense DCLRE1C variant by an analysis performed later. As a later analysis showed, several of the most significant clusters appeared to be linked to common viral pathogens.

The PCR ran on 60 Vbeta and 13 Jbeta primers. Some clones are missing from TCRdb's copy, which holds only in-frame ones; the method was immunoSEQ multiplex PCR. This table has fewer than 250,000 clones, approximately 80% appearing once. Material: PBMCs. This TCR derives from a girl aged 5-17 years in good health and CMV-seronegative. The rearrangement links TRBV27 to TRBJ1-2; 7 positions agree with TRBD1. In DNA, the CDR3 is TGTGCCAGCAGTTCCGAGGGGGCTGGTGACTATGGCTACACCTTC. Translated, it gives CASSSEGAGDYGYTF.